This TCR beta chain was found in a study of blood T cell repertoires in COVID-19. In the study overall: Specimens from acute and convalescent COVID-19 originated in the United States, Italy and Spain. Sources were T cells, B-cell-depleted T cells, or PBMCs; the material itself was cDNA or gDNA.

Methods used by the authors: Estimates of nucleated cell counts were drawn from the amplification of reference gene primers. TCRdb's table, derived via immunoSEQ multiplex PCR, lists solely in-frame clones and lacks some. V and J calls plus clone size are reproduced from that table; the DNA served to infer D and trimming. The sample has tens of thousands of clones; 86% are singletons. This CDR3 comprises 14 residues. The V gene's germline CDR1 is WNHNN and CDR2 SYGVQD (reference sequence). The germline V and J ends were trimmed by 6 bases and 5 bases, with 16 bases remaining between them. This clonotype was obtained from a man in his thirties or forties with acute or convalescent COVID-19. The source material was peripheral blood. The genes are TRBV10-1 and TRBJ1-1; maybe TRBD1 (6 bases). CDR3 nucleotides: TGCGCCAGCAGCCCCTACAGGGTTGGAACTGAAGCTTTCTTT. This translates into CASSPYRVGTEAFF.